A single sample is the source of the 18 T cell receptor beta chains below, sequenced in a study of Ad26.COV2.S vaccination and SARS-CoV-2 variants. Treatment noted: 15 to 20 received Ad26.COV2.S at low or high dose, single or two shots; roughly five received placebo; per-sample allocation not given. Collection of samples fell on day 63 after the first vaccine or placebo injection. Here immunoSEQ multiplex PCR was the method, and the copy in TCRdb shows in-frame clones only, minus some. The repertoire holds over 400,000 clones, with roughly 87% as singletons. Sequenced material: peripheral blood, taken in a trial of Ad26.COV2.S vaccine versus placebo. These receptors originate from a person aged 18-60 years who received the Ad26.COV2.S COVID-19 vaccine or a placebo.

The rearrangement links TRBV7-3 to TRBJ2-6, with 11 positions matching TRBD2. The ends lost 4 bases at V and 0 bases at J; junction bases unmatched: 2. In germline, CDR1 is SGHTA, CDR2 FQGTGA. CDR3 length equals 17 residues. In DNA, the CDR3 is TGTGCCAGCAGCTCGACTAGCGGGGCCTCTGGGGCCAACGTCCTGACTTTC. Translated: CASSSTSGASGANVLTF.

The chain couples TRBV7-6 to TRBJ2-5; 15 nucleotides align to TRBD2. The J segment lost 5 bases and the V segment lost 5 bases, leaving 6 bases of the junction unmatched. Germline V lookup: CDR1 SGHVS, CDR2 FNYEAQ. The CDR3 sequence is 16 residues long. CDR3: CASSPKGLAGGETQYF. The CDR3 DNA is TGTGCCAGCAGCCCCAAGGGACTAGCGGGAGGCGAGACCCAGTACTTC.

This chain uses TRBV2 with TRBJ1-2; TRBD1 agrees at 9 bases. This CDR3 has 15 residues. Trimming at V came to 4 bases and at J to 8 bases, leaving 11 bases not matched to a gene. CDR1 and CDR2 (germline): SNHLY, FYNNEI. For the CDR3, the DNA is TGTGCCAGCAGTGGGACCGGGACAGGGATCGGAGGCTACACCTTC. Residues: CASSGTGTGIGGYTF.

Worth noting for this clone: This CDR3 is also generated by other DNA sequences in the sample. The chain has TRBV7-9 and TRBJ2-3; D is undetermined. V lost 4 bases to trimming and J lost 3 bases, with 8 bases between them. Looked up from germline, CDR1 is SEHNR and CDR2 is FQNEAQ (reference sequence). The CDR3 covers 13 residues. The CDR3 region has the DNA TGTGCCAGCAGCTCTCAAGGGACAGATACGCAGTATTTT. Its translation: CASSSQGTDTQYF.

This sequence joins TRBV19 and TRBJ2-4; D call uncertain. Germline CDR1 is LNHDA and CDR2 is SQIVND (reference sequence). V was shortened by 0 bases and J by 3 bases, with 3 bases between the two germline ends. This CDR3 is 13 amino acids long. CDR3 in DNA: TGTGCCAGTAGTATAGATCACAAAAACATTCAGTACTTC. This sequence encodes CASSIDHKNIQYF.

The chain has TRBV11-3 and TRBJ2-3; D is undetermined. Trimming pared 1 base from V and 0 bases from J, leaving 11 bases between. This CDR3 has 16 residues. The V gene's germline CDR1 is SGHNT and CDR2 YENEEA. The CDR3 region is CASSLGADPSTDTQYF. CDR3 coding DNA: TGTGCCAGCAGCTTAGGGGCCGACCCTAGCACAGATACGCAGTATTTT.

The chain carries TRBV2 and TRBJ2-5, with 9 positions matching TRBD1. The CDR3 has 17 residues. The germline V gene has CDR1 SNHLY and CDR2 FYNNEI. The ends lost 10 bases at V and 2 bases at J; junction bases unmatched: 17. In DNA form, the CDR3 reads TGTGCCATACCACCCATTACTCCGGGACAGGGTCAAGAGACCCAGTACTTC. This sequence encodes CAIPPITPGQGQETQYF.

The CDR3 reads CASGRREGPTGELFF. The CDR3 DNA is TGTGCCAGCGGGAGGCGGGAGGGCCCCACCGGGGAGCTGTTTTTT. This chain connects TRBV6-5 to TRBJ2-2; 9 positions match TRBD2. Germline CDR1 is MNHEY and CDR2 is SVGAGI. This CDR3 comprises 15 residues. With 8 bases clipped from V and 4 bases from J, the junction kept 8 bases outside the gene matches.

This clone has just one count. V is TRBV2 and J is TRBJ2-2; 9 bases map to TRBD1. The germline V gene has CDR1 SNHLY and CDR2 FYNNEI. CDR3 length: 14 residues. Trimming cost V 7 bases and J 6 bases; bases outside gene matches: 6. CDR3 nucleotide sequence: TGTGCCAGCAAGGAACAGGGGGCGTCCGGGGAGCTGTTTTTT. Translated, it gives CASKEQGASGELFF.

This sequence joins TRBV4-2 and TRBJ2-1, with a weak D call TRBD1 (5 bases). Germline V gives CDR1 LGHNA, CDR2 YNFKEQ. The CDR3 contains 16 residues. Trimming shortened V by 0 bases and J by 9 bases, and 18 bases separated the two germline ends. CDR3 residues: CASSQDGAGRVLEQFF. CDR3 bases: TGTGCCAGCAGCCAAGATGGGGCAGGACGGGTCCTTGAGCAGTTCTTC.

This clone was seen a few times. CDR3 in DNA: TGTGCCAGCAGTGACAGCCACAATCAGCCCCAGCATTTT. The encoded protein is CASSDSHNQPQHF. V gene TRBV25-1 combines with J gene TRBJ1-5; D not certain. This CDR3 has 13 amino acids. V was cut by 3 bases and J by 3 bases, with 6 bases left in between. Germline V gene lookup returns CDR1 MGHDK and CDR2 SYGVNS.

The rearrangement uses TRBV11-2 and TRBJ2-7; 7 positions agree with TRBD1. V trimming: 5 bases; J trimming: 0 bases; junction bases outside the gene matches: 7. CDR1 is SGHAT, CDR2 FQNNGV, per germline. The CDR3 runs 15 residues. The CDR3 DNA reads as TGTGCCAGCAGCACACAGGGGCCAGGCTCCTACGAGCAGTACTTC. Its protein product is CASSTQGPGSYEQYF.

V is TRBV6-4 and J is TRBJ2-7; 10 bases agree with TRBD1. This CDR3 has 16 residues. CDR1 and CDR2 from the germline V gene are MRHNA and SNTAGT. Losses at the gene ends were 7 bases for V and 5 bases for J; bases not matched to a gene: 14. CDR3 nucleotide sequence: TGTGCCAGCACCTTCTCTCCGGGACAGGGGAACCACGAGCAGTACTTC. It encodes CASTFSPGQGNHEQYF.

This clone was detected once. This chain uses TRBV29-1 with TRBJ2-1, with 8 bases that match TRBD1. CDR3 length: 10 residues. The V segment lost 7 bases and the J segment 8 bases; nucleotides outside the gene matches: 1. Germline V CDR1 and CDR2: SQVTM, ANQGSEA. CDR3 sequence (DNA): TGCAGCGCAGGGGGCGATGAGCAGTTCTTC. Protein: CSAGGDEQFF.

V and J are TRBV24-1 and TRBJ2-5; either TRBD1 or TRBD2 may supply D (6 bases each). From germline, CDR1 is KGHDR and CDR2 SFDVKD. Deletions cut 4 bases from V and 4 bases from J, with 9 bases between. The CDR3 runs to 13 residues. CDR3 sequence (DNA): TGTGCCACCAGTGAAGGGGGGTTAGAGACCCAGTACTTC. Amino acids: CATSEGGLETQYF.

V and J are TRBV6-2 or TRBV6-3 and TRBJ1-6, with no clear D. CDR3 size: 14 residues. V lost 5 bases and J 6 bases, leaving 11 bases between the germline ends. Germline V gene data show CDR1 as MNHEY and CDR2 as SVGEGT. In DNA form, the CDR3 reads TGTGCCAGCAGTCGTGGCGGACCTAATTCACCCCTCCACTTT. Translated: CASSRGGPNSPLHF.

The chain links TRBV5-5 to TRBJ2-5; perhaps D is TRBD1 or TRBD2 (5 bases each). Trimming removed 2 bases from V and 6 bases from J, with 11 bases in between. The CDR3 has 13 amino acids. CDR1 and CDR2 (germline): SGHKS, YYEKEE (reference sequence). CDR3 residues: CASSFGDPKTQYF. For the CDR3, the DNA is TGTGCCAGCAGCTTCGGGGACCCAAAGACCCAGTACTTC.

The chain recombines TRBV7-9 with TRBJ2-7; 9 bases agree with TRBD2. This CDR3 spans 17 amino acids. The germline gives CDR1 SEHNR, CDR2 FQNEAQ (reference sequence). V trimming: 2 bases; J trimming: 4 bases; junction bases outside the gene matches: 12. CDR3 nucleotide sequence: TGTGCCAGCAGCTTAATAAGAAGCGGGAGGCTATCGTACGAGCAGTACTTC. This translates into CASSLIRSGRLSYEQYF.